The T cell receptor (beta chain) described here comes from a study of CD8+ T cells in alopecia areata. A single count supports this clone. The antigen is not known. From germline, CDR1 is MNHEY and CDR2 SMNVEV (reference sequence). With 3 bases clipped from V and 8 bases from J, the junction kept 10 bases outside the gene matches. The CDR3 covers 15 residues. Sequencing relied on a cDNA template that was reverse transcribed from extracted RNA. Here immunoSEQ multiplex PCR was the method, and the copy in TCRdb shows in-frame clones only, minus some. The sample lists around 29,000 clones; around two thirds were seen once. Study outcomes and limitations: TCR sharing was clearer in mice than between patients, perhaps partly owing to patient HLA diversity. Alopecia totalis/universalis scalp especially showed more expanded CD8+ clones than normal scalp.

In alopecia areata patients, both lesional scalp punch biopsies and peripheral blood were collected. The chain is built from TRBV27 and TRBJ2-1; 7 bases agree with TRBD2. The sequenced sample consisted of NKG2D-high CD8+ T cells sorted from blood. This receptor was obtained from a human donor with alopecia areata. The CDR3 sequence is CASSLREHFIYEQFF. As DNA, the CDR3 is TGTGCCAGCAGTTTGCGGGAGCACTTCATCTATGAGCAGTTCTTC.